This T cell receptor (beta chain) was recorded in a study of Ad26.COV2.S vaccination and SARS-CoV-2 variants. Study-level information: Intramuscularly, Ad26.COV2.S was given either once or twice, 56 days apart.

Germline CDR1 reads SGHAT; CDR2 reads FQNNGV. This CDR3 spans 15 amino acids. The V and J ends lost 1 base and 3 bases, in that order; junction bases with no gene match: 5. About this clone itself: Its antigen is unknown.

The study's findings and limits: Measures of TCR breadth and depth may have fallen short of total T cell responses. Similar non-spike TCR breadth was seen in vaccine and placebo recipients.

TCRdb's copy holds only in-frame clones and misses some; the assay was immunoSEQ multiplex PCR. The data hold hundreds of thousands of clones, with 83% observed a single time. Indicated treatment: some 19 received Ad26.COV2.S at low or high dose, single or two shots; several received placebo; per-sample allocation not given. Material that was analyzed had been drawn on day 63 after the first vaccine or placebo injection. An Ad26 vector was used to express Wuhan-strain SARS-CoV-2 spike as the vaccine. The receptor's source is a person aged 18-65 years who received the Ad26.COV2.S COVID-19 vaccine or a placebo. Sequencing was performed on peripheral blood, taken in a trial of Ad26.COV2.S vaccine versus placebo. J is TRBJ2-7 and V is TRBV11-2; 8 positions match TRBD2. CDR3 bases: TGTGCCAGCAGCTTAGGACTAGCGCGAAACTACGAGCAGTACTTC. It codes for CASSLGLARNYEQYF.